These T cell receptor beta chains were read from a single sample in a study of identical twins. TCRdb reanalysed the 5' RACE reads using MiXCR and keeps one entry per CDR3 protein. Here the sample spans about 700,000 distinct CDR3 sequences, approximately 6% being singletons. What was sequenced was naive T cells sorted from blood. The receptors were sampled from a man younger than 35 in good health. Each CDR3 is given with its conserved first and last residue. The D gene is left open where the match is weak. Only part of the rows carry a size: once, few, many, or a class if the clone is expanded.

v_call	j_call	cdr3_length	d_call	clone_size	cdr3_aa	cdr3_nt
TRBV12-3/TRBV12-4	TRBJ1-2	14	-	many	CASSEVSPNYGYTF	TGTGCCAGCAGCGAAGTTAGCCCGAACTATGGCTACACCTTC
TRBV12-3/TRBV12-4	TRBJ1-3	14	-	many	CASRVRARGNTIYF	TGTGCCAGCAGGGTCAGGGCCCGGGGAAACACCATATATTTT
TRBV5-5	TRBJ2-5	14	-	few	CASSLVATQETQYF	TGTGCCAGCAGCTTGGTAGCGACCCAAGAGACCCAGTACTTC
TRBV12-3/TRBV12-4	TRBJ2-2	14	-	many	CASTWGGRTGELFF	TGTGCCAGCACCTGGGGGGGGCGTACCGGGGAGCTGTTTTTT
TRBV5-1	TRBJ2-2	17	TRBD2	many	CASSRGLAGADTGELFF	TGCGCCAGCAGCAGGGGACTAGCGGGTGCCGACACCGGGGAGCTGTTTTTT
TRBV29-1	TRBJ1-1	11	-	many	CSVDRVLLTFF	TGCAGCGTTGATCGGGTCCTGCTCACTTTCTTT
TRBV4-3	TRBJ2-3	13	-	many	CASSQDLGLGRYF	TGCGCCAGCAGCCAAGATCTGGGACTGGGGCGGTATTTT
TRBV20-1	TRBJ2-1	17	TRBD2	many	CSVPGLAGISAMNEQFF	TGCAGTGTACCCGGACTAGCGGGTATAAGCGCTATGAATGAGCAGTTCTTC
TRBV20-1	TRBJ2-3	14	TRBD2	-	CSARTGPGGDTQYF	TGCAGTGCCCGAACAGGGCCGGGGGGGGATACGCAGTATTTT
TRBV6-1	TRBJ2-5	15	TRBD2	few	CASSERLAGQETQYF	TGTGCCAGCAGTGAACGACTAGCGGGACAAGAGACCCAGTACTTC
TRBV20-1	TRBJ1-5	15	TRBD1	many	CSAGRGTVRDQPQHF	TGCAGTGCTGGCAGGGGGACCGTTCGCGATCAGCCCCAGCATTTT
TRBV7-2	TRBJ2-7	14	TRBD1	few	CATGEGTGIYEQYF	TGTGCCACGGGGGAGGGGACAGGGATTTACGAGCAGTACTTC
TRBV6-1	TRBJ1-1	12	TRBD1	many	CASRRTGPEAFF	TGTGCCAGTAGACGGACAGGTCCTGAAGCTTTCTTT
TRBV7-2	TRBJ2-5	15	-	few	CASTTTPGRQETQYF	TGTGCCAGCACGACCACGCCAGGGAGGCAAGAGACCCAGTACTTC
TRBV12-3/TRBV12-4	TRBJ1-2	12	-	many	CASSARVFGYTF	TGTGCCAGCAGTGCCAGGGTCTTCGGCTACACCTTC
TRBV5-1	TRBJ1-1	14	-	many	CASSLEGVNTEAFF	TGCGCCAGCAGCTTGGAGGGGGTGAACACTGAAGCTTTCTTT
TRBV7-2	TRBJ2-2	13	-	-	CASSFSASGELFF	TGTGCCAGCAGCTTTTCCGCTTCCGGGGAGCTGTTTTTT
TRBV29-1	TRBJ1-1	12	-	many	CSVVGLYTEAFF	TGCAGCGTTGTCGGGTTATACACTGAAGCTTTCTTT
TRBV7-9	TRBJ2-5	17	TRBD2	-	CASSSPAGGGKGETQYF	TGTGCCAGCAGCTCCCCCGCGGGGGGCGGGAAGGGAGAGACCCAGTACTTC
TRBV20-1	TRBJ2-5	14	TRBD1	many	CSARTGGPHQTQYF	TGCAGTGCTCGCACAGGGGGACCTCACCAGACCCAGTACTTC
TRBV20-1	TRBJ2-1	11	-	many	CSATSPPEQFF	TGCAGTGCTACCTCACCCCCTGAGCAGTTCTTC
TRBV29-1	TRBJ1-1	14	-	-	CSATPGGANTEAFF	TGCAGCGCAACACCCGGGGGGGCGAACACTGAAGCTTTCTTT
TRBV29-1	TRBJ2-3	12	TRBD1	-	CSVLQGSDTQYF	TGCAGCGTGCTACAGGGGTCAGATACGCAGTATTTT
TRBV7-9	TRBJ2-1	16	-	-	CASSPRRGPTPNEQFF	TGTGCCAGCAGCCCGAGGCGGGGACCGACCCCCAATGAGCAGTTCTTC
TRBV7-2	TRBJ2-7	14	-	few	CASSLDLGFYEQYF	TGTGCCAGCAGCTTAGATCTAGGGTTCTACGAGCAGTACTTC
TRBV7-9	TRBJ1-2	15	TRBD1	many	CASDPHRTGGYGYTF	TGTGCCAGCGATCCCCATCGGACAGGGGGCTATGGCTACACCTTC
TRBV6-1	TRBJ1-2	16	TRBD1	-	CASSEADPTGGYGYTF	TGTGCCAGCAGTGAAGCGGACCCAACAGGGGGTTATGGCTACACCTTC
TRBV7-8	TRBJ2-5	16	TRBD2	many	CASSPSGRPSQETQYF	TGTGCCAGCAGCCCTAGCGGGAGGCCCTCCCAAGAGACCCAGTACTTC
TRBV28	TRBJ2-7	14	TRBD1	many	CASSLTGTAYEQYF	TGTGCCAGCAGTCTGACAGGGACAGCCTACGAGCAGTACTTC
TRBV5-1	TRBJ2-5	20	-	-	CASSLAPDSRQALVQETQYF	TGCGCCAGCAGCTTGGCGCCCGATAGTCGACAGGCATTAGTCCAAGAGACCCAGTACTTC
TRBV7-2	TRBJ2-1	13	TRBD2	many	CASQRESHNEQFF	TGTGCCAGCCAGCGGGAGTCCCACAATGAGCAGTTCTTC
TRBV20-1	TRBJ2-3	14	-	many	CSALHSPGTDTQYF	TGCAGTGCTCTGCACTCCCCGGGCACAGATACGCAGTATTTT
TRBV5-1	TRBJ2-1	16	-	many	CASSPIQGPKYNEQFF	TGCGCCAGCAGCCCCATTCAGGGCCCAAAATACAATGAGCAGTTCTTC